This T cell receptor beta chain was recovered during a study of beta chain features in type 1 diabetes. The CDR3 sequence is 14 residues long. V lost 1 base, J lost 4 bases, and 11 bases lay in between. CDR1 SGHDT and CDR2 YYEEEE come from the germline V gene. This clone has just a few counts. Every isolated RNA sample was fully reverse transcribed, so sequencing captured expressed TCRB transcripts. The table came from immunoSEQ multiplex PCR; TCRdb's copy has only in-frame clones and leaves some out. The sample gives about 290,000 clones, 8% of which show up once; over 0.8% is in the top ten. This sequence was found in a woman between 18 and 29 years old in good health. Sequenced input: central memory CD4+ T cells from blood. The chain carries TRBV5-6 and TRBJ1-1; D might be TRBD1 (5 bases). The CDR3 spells CASSLFMGVTEAFF. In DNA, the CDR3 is TGTGCCAGCAGCTTGTTTATGGGGGTCACTGAAGCTTTCTTT.